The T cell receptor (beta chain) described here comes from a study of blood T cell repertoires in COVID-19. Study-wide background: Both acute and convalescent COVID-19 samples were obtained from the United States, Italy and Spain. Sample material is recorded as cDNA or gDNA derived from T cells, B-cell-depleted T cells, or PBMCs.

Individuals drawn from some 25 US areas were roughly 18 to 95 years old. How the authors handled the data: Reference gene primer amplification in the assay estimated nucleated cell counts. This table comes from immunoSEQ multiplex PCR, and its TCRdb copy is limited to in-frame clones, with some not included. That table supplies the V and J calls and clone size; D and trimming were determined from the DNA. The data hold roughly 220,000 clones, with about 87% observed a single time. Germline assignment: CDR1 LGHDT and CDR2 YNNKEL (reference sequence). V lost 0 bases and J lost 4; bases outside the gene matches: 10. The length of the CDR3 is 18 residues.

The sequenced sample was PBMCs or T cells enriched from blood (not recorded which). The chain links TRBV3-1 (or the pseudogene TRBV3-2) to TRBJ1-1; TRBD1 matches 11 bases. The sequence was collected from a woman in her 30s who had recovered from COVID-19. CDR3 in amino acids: CASSQDLDRGRQGTEAFF. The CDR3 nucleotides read TGTGCCAGCAGCCAAGACTTGGACAGGGGGCGACAGGGCACTGAAGCTTTCTTT.